The 2 T cell receptor beta chains given below trace back to one sample, sequenced in a study of cytomegalovirus exposure and HLA in healthy donors. In the PCR, 60 Vbeta and 13 Jbeta primers were used. Clones were read by immunoSEQ multiplex PCR, and TCRdb kept only the in-frame ones, dropping some. This sample has 90,000 or so clones, with over 65% found just once. Sequenced input: PBMCs. The receptors originated from a man aged 50 or older in good health and CMV-seronegative.

Worth noting for this clone: Other DNA sequences in the same sample also yield this CDR3. The chain links TRBV5-8 to TRBJ2-7; a weak D match, TRBD1 (5 bases). CDR3 size: 13 residues. V was clipped by 2 bases and J by 3 bases, with 9 bases between them. Germline CDR1 and CDR2: SGHTS and YDEGEE. CDR3 protein: CASSFLQGYEQYF. CDR3 sequence (DNA): TGTGCCAGCAGCTTTCTGCAGGGCTACGAGCAGTACTTC.

The chain uses TRBV28 and TRBJ2-7; maybe TRBD2 (6 bases). CDR1 and CDR2 from the germline V gene are MDHEN and SYDVKM. CDR3 length equals 15 residues. V dropped 2 bases and J dropped 1 base, with 12 bases sitting between them. CDR3 protein: CASSLGVGLSYEQYF. CDR3 DNA: TGTGCCAGCAGTTTAGGGGTGGGACTTTCCTACGAGCAGTACTTC.